This T cell receptor beta chain was found in a study of T cells in Graves' hyperthyroidism and ophthalmopathy. This clonotype showed up just a few times. CDR1 and CDR2 (germline): MNHNS, SASEGT. The CDR3 consists of 16 residues. The junction had 7 bases not matched to a gene; V was cut back by 2 bases and J by 3 bases. RNA transcripts yielded amplified TCR beta CDR3 regions. Primed by the HTBI set, a first-round RT-PCR was run on the TCR CDR3. TCRdb analysed the multiplex PCR reads with MiXCR anew, one entry per CDR3 protein. The sample includes roughly 520,000 distinct CDR3 sequences, approximately 25% seen only once; the top ten take roughly 10%. The cohort's ophthalmopathy patients, a group with duration under 3 months, had a Clinical Activity Score of at least 3 and a NOSPECS grade of at least 4.

The V and J genes are TRBV6-1 and TRBJ2-5; 9 bases line up with TRBD2. Material: blood. The origin of this receptor is a woman aged 25 to 39 with Graves' ophthalmopathy. The CDR3 DNA follows: TGTGCCAGCAGTGAATGGGTGATAGCGGGGGAAGAGACCCAGTACTTC. Translation: CASSEWVIAGEETQYF.